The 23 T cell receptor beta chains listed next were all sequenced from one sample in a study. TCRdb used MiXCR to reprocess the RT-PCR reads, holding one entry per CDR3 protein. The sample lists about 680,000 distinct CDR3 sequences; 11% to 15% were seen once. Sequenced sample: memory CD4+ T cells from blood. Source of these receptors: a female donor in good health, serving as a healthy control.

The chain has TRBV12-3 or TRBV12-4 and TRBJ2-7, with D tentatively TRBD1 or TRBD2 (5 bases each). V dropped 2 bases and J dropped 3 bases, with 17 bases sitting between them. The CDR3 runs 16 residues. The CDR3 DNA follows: TGTGCCAGCAGTTTACTGGGGACCCCGCTTATCTACGAGCAGTACTTC. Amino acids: CASSLLGTPLIYEQYF.

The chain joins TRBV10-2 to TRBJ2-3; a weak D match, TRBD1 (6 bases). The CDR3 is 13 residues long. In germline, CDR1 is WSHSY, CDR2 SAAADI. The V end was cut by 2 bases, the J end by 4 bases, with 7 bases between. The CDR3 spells CASSEPGADTQYF. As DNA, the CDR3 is TGCGCCAGCAGTGAGCCAGGGGCAGATACGCAGTATTTT.

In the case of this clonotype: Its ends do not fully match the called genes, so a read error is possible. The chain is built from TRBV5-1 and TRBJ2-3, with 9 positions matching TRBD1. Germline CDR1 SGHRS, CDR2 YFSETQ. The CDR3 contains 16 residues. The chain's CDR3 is CASSPRTGVGTDTQYF. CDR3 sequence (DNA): TGTGCCAGCAGCCCTCGGACAGGGGTTGGGACAGATACGCAGTATTTT. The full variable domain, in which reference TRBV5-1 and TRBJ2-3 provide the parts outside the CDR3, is KAGVTQTPRYLIKTRGQQVTLSCSPISGHRSVSWYQQTPGQGLQFLFEYFSETQRNKGNFPGRFSGRQFSNSRSEMNVSTLELGDSALYLCASSPRTGVGTDTQYFGPGTRLTVL.

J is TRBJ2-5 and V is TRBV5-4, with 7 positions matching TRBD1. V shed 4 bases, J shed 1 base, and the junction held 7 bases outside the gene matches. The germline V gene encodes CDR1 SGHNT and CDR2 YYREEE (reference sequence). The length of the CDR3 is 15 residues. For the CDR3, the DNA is TGTGCCAGCAGCCGCACACAGGGGCCCCAAGAGACCCAGTACTTC. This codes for CASSRTQGPQETQYF. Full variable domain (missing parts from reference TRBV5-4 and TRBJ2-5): ETGVTQSPTHLIKTRGQQVTLRCSSQSGHNTVSWYQQALGQGPQFIFQYYREEENGRGNFPPRFSGLQFPNYSSELNVNALELDDSALYLCASSRTQGPQETQYFGPGTRLLVL.

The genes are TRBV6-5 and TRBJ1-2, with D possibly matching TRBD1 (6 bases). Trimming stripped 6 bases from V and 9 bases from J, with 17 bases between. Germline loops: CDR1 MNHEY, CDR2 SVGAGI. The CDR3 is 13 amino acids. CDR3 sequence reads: CASSPGQGRSYTF. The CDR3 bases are TGTGCCAGCAGCCCTGGTCAGGGGAGAAGCTACACCTTC.

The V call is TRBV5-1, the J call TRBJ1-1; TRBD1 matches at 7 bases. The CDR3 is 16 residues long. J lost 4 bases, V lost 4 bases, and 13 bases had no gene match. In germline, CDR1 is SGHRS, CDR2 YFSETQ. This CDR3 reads CASSPGEGAPGTEAFF. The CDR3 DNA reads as TGCGCCAGCAGCCCCGGGGAGGGGGCTCCTGGCACTGAAGCTTTCTTT.

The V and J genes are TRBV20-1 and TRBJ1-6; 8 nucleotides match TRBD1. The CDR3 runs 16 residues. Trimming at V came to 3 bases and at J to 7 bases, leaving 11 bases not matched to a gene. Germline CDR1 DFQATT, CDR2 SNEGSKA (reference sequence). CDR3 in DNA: TGCAGTGCTAGCCAGGGGGCCAGTATCATAAATTCACCCCTCCACTTT. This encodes CSASQGASIINSPLHF.

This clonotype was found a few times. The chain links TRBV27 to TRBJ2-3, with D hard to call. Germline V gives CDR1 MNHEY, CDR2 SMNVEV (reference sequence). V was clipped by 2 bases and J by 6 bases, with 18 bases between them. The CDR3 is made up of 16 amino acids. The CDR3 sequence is CASSLRADSHVDTQYF. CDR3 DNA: TGTGCCAGCAGTTTAAGGGCCGACTCCCATGTGGATACGCAGTATTTT.

CDR3 protein: CSALISGLPKQFF. As DNA, the CDR3 is TGCAGTGCTCTGATCTCCGGACTCCCTAAGCAGTTCTTC. The V gene is TRBV20-1, the J gene TRBJ2-1; perhaps TRBD2 as D (5 bases). This CDR3 contains 13 residues. Trimming stripped 5 bases from V and 11 bases from J, with 19 bases between. Germline V gene lookup returns CDR1 DFQATT and CDR2 SNEGSKA (reference sequence).

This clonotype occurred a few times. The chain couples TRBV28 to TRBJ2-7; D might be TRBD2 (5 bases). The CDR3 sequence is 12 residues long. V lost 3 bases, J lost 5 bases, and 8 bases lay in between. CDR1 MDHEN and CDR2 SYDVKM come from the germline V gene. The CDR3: CASSFTGNEQYF. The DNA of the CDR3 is TGTGCCAGCAGTTTTACGGGGAACGAGCAGTACTTC. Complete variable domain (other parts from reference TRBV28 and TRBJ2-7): DVKVTQSSRYLVKRTGEKVFLECVQDMDHENMFWYRQDPGLGLRLIYFSYDVKMKEKGDIPEGYSVSREKKERFSLILESASTNQTSMYLCASSFTGNEQYFGPGTRLTVT.

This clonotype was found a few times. The CDR3 region is CASSLARGATQYF. The CDR3 DNA follows: TGTGCCAGCAGCTTAGCGCGGGGGGCTACGCAGTATTTT. J is TRBJ2-3 and V is TRBV7-2; 8 bases match TRBD2. J gave up 8 bases and V 0 bases, and 1 base lay outside the gene matches. Germline CDR1 reads SGHTA; CDR2 reads FQGNSA. This CDR3 region has 13 residues.

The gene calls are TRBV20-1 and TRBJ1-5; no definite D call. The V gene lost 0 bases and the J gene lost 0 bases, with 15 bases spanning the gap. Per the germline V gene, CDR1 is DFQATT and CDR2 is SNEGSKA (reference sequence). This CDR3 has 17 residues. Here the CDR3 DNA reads TGCAGTGCTAGAGATCAGGACCAGGCTAATAGCAATCAGCCCCAGCATTTT. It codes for CSARDQDQANSNQPQHF.

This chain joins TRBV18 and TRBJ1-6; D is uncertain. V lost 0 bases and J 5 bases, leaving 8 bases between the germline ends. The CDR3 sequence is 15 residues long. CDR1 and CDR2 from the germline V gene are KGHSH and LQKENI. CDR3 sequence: CASSPPRTDNSPLHF. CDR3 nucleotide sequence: TGTGCCAGCTCACCACCAAGGACGGATAATTCACCCCTCCACTTT.

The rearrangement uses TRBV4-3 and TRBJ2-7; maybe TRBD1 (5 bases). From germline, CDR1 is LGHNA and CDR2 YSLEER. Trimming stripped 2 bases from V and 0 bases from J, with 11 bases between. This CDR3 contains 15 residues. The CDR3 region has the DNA TGCGCCAGCAGCCAATTTTGGGGCAGCTCCTACGAGCAGTACTTC. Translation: CASSQFWGSSYEQYF.

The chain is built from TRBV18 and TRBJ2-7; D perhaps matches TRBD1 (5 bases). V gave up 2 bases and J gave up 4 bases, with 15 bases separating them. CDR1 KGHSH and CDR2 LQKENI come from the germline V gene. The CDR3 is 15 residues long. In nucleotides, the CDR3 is TGTGCCAGCTCACCAATCAGGGATTACCCTTACGAGCAGTACTTC. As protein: CASSPIRDYPYEQYF.

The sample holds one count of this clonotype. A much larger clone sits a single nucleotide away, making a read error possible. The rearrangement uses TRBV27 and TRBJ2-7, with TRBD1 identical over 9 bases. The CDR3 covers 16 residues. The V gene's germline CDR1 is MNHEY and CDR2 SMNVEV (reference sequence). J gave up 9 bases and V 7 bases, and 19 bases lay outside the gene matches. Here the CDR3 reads CASIPTAGTGFHGQYF. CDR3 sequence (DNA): TGTGCCAGCATTCCTACTGCCGGGACAGGGTTTCACGGGCAGTACTTC.

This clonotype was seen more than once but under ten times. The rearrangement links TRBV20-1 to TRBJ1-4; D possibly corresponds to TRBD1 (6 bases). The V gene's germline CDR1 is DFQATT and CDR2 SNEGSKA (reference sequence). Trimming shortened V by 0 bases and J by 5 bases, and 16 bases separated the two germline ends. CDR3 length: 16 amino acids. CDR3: CSARDYREMTNEKLFF. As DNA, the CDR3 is TGCAGTGCTAGAGATTACAGGGAAATGACCAATGAAAAACTGTTTTTT.

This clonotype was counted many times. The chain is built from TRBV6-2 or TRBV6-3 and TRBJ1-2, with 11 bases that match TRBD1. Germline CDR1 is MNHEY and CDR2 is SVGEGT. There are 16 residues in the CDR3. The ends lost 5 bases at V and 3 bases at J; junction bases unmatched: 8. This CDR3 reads CASSTDRGPNHYGYTF. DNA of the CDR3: TGTGCCAGCAGTACGGACAGGGGGCCGAATCACTATGGCTACACCTTC.

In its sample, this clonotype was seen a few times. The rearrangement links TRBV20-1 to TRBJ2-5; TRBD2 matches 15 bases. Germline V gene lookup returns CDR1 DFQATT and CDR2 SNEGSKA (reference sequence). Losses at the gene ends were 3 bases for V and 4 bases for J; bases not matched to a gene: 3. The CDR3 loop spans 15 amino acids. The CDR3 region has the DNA TGCAGTGCTAGGGGACTAGCGGGGGGCGCAGAGACCCAGTACTTC. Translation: CSARGLAGGAETQYF.

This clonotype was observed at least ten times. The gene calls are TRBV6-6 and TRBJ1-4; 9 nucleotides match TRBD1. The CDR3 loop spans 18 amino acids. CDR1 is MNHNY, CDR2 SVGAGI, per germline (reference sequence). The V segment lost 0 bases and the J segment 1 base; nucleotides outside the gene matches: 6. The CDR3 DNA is TGTGCCAGCAGTTACTCGATACAGGGGGCGCTAACTAATGAAAAACTGTTTTTT. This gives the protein CASSYSIQGALTNEKLFF.

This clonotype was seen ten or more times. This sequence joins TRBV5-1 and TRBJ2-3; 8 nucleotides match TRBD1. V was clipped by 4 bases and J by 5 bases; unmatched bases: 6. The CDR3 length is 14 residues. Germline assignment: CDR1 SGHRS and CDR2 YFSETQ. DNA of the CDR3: TGCGCCAGCAGCCAGACAGGGGCAGGAGATACGCAGTATTTT. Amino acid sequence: CASSQTGAGDTQYF.

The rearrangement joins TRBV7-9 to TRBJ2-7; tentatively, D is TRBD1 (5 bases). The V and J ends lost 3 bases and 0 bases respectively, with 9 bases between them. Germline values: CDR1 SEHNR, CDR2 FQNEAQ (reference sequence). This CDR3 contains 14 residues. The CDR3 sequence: CASSFSGNSYEQYF. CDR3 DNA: TGTGCCAGCAGCTTTTCAGGGAACTCCTACGAGCAGTACTTC.

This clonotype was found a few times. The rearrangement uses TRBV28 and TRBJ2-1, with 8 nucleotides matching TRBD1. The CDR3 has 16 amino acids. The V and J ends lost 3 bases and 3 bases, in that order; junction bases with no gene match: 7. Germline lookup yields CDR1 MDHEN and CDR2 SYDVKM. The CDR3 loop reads CASSFGTGRNYNEQFF. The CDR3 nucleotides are TGTGCCAGCAGTTTCGGGACAGGAAGAAACTACAATGAGCAGTTCTTC.